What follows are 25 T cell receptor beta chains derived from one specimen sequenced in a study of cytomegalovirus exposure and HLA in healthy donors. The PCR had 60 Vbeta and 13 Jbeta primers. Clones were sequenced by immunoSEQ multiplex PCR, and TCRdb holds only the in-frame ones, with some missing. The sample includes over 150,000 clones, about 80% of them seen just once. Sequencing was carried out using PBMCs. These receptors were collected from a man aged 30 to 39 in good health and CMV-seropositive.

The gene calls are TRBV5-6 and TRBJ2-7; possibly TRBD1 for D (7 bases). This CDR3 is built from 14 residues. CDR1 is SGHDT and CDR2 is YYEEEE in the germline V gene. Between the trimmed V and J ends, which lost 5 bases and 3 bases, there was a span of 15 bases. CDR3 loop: CASRQGGAGYEQYF. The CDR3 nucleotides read TGTGCCAGCAGGCAGGGGGGCGCGGGCTACGAGCAGTACTTC. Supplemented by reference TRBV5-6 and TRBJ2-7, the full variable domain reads DAGVTQSPTHLIKTRGQQVTLRCSPKSGHDTVSWYQQALGQGPQFIFQYYEEEERQRGNFPDRFSGHQFPNYSSELNVNALLLGDSALYLCASRQGGAGYEQYFGPGTRLTVT.

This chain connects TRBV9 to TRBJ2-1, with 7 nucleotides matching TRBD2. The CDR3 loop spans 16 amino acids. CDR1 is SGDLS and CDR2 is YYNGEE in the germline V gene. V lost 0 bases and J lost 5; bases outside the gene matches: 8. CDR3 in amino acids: CASSVEGREWNNEQFF. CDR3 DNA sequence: TGTGCCAGCAGCGTAGAGGGGCGGGAGTGGAACAATGAGCAGTTCTTC.

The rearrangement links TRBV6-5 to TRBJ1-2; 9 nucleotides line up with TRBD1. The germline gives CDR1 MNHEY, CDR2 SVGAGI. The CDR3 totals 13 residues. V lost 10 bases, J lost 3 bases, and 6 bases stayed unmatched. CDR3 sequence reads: CATTQGADYGYTF. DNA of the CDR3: TGTGCCACAACACAGGGGGCGGACTATGGCTACACCTTC.

Here the CDR3 reads CASRAAGGETQYF. CDR3 nucleotides: TGTGCCAGCAGGGCGGCGGGAGGGGAGACCCAGTACTTC. The chain links TRBV7-3 to TRBJ2-5; 9 bases match TRBD2. Trimming took 6 bases from V and 5 from J; bases not matched to a gene: 4. The germline CDR1 and CDR2 sequences are SGHTA and FQGTGA. This CDR3 is built from 13 residues. The full variable domain, its missing parts supplied by reference TRBV7-3 and TRBJ2-5, is GAGVSQTPSNKVTEKGKYVELRCDPISGHTALYWYRQSLGQGPEFLIYFQGTGAADDSGLPNDRFFAVRPEGSVSTLKIQRTERGDSAVYLCASRAAGGETQYFGPGTRLLVL.

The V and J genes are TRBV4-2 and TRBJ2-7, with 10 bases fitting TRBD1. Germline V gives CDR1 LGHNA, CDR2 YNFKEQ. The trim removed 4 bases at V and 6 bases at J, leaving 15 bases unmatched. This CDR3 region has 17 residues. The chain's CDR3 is CASSLRLSGTGDSEQYF. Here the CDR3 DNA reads TGTGCCAGCAGCCTAAGACTTTCCGGGACAGGGGACAGCGAGCAGTACTTC.

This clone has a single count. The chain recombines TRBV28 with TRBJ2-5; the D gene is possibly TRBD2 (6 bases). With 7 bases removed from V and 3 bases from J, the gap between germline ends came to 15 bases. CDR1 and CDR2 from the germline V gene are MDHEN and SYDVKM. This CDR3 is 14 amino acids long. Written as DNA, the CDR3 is TGTGCCAGCAAACATTCTAGCGTGGAAGAGACCCAGTACTTC. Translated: CASKHSSVEETQYF.

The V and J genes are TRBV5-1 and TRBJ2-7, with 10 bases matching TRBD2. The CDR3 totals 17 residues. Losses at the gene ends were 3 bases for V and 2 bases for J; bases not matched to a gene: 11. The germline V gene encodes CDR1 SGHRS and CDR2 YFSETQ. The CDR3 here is CASSWGRAGGQTYEQYF. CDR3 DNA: TGCGCCAGCAGCTGGGGTCGAGCGGGAGGGCAGACCTACGAGCAGTACTTC.

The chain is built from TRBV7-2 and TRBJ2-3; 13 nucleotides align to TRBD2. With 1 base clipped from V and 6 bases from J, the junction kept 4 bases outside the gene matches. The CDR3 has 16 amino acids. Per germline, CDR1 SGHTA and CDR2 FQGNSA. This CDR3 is CASSLGEGLAGDTQYF. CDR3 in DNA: TGTGCCAGCAGCTTAGGGGAGGGACTAGCGGGGGATACGCAGTATTTT.

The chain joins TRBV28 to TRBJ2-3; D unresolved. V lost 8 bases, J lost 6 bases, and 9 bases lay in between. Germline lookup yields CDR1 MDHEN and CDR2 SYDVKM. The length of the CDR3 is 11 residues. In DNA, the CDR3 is TGTGCCAGCTCTAGAATGGATACGCAGTATTTT. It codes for CASSRMDTQYF. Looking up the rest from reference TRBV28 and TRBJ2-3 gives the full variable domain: DVKVTQSSRYLVKRTGEKVFLECVQDMDHENMFWYRQDPGLGLRLIYFSYDVKMKEKGDIPEGYSVSREKKERFSLILESASTNQTSMYLCASSRMDTQYFGPGTRLTVL.

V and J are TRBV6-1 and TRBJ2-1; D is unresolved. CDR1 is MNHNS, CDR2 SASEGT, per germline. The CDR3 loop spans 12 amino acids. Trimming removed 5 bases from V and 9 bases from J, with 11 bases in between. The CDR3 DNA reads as TGTGCCAGCAGTTGGCAAACGGGTGAGCAGTTCTTC. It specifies CASSWQTGEQFF.

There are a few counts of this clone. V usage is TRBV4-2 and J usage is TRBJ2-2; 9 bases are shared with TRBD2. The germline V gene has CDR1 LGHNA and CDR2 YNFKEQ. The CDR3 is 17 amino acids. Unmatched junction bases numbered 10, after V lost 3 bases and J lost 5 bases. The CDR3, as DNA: TGTGCCAGCAGCCACCCGGCGATAGCGGGAGTAACCGGGGAGCTGTTTTTT. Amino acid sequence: CASSHPAIAGVTGELFF.

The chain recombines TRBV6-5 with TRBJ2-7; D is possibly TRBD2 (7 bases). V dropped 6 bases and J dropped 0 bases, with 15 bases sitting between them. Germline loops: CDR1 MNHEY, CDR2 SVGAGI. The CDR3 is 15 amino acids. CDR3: CASRGGGQASYEQYF. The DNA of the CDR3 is TGTGCCAGCAGGGGAGGGGGGCAGGCCTCCTACGAGCAGTACTTC.

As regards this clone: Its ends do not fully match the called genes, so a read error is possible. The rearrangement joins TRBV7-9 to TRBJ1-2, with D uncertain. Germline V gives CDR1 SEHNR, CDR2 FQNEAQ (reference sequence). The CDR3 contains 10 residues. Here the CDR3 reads CSSSVNGYTF. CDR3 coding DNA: TGTTCCAGCTCGGTCAATGGCTACACCTTC.

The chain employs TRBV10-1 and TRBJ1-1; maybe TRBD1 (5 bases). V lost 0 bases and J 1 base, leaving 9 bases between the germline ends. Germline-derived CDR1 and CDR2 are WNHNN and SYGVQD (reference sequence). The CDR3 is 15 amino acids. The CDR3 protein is CASSESDGGNTEAFF. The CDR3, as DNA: TGCGCCAGCAGTGAGTCGGACGGGGGGAACACTGAAGCTTTCTTT.

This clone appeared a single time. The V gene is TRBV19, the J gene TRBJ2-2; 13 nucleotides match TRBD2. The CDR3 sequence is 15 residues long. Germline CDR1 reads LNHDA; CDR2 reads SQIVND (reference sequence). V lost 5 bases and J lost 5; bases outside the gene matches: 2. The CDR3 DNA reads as TGTGCCAGTAGTTGGGGACTAGCGGGAACCGGGGAGCTGTTTTTT. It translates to CASSWGLAGTGELFF.

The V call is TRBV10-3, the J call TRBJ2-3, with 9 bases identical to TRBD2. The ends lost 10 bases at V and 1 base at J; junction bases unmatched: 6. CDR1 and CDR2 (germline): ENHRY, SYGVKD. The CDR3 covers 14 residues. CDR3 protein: CATLAGTGTDTQYF. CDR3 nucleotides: TGTGCCACCCTAGCGGGGACGGGCACAGATACGCAGTATTTT.

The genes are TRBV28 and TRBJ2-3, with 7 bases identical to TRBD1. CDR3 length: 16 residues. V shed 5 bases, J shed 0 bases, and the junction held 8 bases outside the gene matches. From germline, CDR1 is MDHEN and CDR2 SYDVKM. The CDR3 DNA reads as TGTGCCAGCAGTGCCGACAGGGCTTCTAGCACAGATACGCAGTATTTT. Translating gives CASSADRASSTDTQYF. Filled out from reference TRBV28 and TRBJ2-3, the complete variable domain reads DVKVTQSSRYLVKRTGEKVFLECVQDMDHENMFWYRQDPGLGLRLIYFSYDVKMKEKGDIPEGYSVSREKKERFSLILESASTNQTSMYLCASSADRASSTDTQYFGPGTRLTVL.

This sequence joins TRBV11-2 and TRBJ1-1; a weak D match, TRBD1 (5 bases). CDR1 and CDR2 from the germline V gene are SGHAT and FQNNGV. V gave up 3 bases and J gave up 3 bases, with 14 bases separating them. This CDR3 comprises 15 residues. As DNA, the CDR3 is TGTGCCAGCAGCTTTAGGGGCACCCTGGACACTGAAGCTTTCTTT. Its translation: CASSFRGTLDTEAFF.

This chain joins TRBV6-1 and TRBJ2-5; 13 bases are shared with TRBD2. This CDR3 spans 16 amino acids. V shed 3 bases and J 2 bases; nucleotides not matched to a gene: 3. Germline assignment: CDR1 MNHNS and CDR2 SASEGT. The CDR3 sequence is CASSEGLAGPQETQYF. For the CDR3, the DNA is TGTGCCAGCAGTGAGGGACTAGCGGGACCTCAAGAGACCCAGTACTTC.

CDR3 loop: CASSFGTGETYEQYF. In DNA form, the CDR3 reads TGTGCCAGCAGTTTTGGAACAGGAGAAACCTACGAGCAGTACTTC. This chain connects TRBV28 to TRBJ2-7; perhaps TRBD1 as D (5 bases). Trimming shortened V by 3 bases and J by 2 bases, and 14 bases separated the two germline ends. The CDR3 consists of 15 residues. Looked up from germline, CDR1 is MDHEN and CDR2 is SYDVKM.

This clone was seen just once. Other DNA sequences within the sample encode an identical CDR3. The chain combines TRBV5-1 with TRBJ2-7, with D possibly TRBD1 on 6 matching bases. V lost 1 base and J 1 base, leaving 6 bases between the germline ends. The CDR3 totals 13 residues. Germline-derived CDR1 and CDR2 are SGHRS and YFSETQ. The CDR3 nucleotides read TGCGCCAGCAGCTTGACAGGGTCCTACGAGCAGTACTTC. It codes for CASSLTGSYEQYF. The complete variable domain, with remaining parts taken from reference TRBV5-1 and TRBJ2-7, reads KAGVTQTPRYLIKTRGQQVTLSCSPISGHRSVSWYQQTPGQGLQFLFEYFSETQRNKGNFPGRFSGRQFSNSRSEMNVSTLELGDSALYLCASSLTGSYEQYFGPGTRLTVT.

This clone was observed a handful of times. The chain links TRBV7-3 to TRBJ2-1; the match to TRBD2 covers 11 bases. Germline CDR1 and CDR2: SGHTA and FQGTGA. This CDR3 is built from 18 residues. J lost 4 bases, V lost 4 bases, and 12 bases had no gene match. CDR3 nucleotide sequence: TGTGCCAGCAGCTCCGGAGGTCGTAGCGGGAGGGCTTACAATGAGCAGTTCTTC. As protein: CASSSGGRSGRAYNEQFF.

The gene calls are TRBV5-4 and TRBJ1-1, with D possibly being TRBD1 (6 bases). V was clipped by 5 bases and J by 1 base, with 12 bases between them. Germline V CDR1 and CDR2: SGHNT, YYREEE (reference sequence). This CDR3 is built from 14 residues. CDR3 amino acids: CASRNRATNTEAFF. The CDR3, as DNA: TGTGCCAGCAGAAACAGGGCCACGAACACTGAAGCTTTCTTT.

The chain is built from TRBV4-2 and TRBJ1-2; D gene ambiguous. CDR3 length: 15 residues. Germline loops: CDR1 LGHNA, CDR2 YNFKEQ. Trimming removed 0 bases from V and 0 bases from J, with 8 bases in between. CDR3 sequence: CASSQDTDTNYGYTF. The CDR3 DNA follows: TGTGCCAGCAGCCAAGATACTGATACTAACTATGGCTACACCTTC.

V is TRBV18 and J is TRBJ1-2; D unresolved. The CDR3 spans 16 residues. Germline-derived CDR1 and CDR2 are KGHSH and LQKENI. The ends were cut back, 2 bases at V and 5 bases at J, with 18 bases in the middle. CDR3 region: CASSPKARAGGYGYTF. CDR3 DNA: TGTGCCAGCTCACCAAAAGCCCGGGCGGGAGGTTATGGCTACACCTTC.